These 24 T cell receptor beta chains share one sample of origin, sequenced in a study of OX40 agonist ivuxolimab in advanced cancers. Libraries were prepared by immunoSEQ multiplex PCR; TCRdb keeps only in-frame clonotypes and omits some of them. The sample comprises under 55,000 clones, more than 70% of which are singletons, and about 16% rests with the top ten. The sequencing here drew on CD4+ or CD8+ T cells sorted from blood, taken in a trial of the OX40 agonist ivuxolimab. The source of these receptors is an adult with an advanced solid tumor such as melanoma, head and neck, liver or kidney cancer.

This clone appeared a single time. This chain links TRBV27 with TRBJ1-2; the D gene is possibly TRBD1 (6 bases). Germline assignment: CDR1 MNHEY and CDR2 SMNVEV (reference sequence). The CDR3 runs 15 residues. Trimming took off 4 bases at V and 3 bases at J, with 15 bases between the two ends. CDR3 residues: CASSYGVGGDYGYTF. The CDR3 DNA sequence: TGTGCCAGCAGTTATGGGGTAGGGGGTGACTATGGCTACACCTTC.

This clone was observed once. This sequence joins TRBV4-1 and TRBJ2-1; TRBD1 matches 10 bases. The CDR3 has 16 amino acids. Trimming cost V 0 bases and J 7 bases; bases outside gene matches: 6. The germline V gene has CDR1 MGHRA and CDR2 YSYEKL. In DNA form, the CDR3 reads TGCGCCAGCAGCCAAGATAGCGGACAGGGGGTAAATGAGCAGTTCTTC. Residues: CASSQDSGQGVNEQFF.

This clone is termed medium-sized (0.01 to 0.1%). The CDR3 coding sequence is TGTGCCAGCAGCCCTACGGGGGTAGGCAATCAGCCCCAGCATTTT. Its translation: CASSPTGVGNQPQHF. The rearrangement joins TRBV7-2 to TRBJ1-5; possibly TRBD1 for D (5 bases). The CDR3 has 15 residues. The V end lost 5 bases, the J end lost 2 bases, and 13 bases lay between the germline ends. The germline CDR1 and CDR2 sequences are SGHTA and FQGNSA.

J is TRBJ1-4 and V is TRBV9; 7 bases are a match to TRBD1. CDR1 is SGDLS, CDR2 YYNGEE, per germline. J was trimmed by 4 bases and V by 0 bases; bases with no gene match: 6. The CDR3 is made up of 16 amino acids. CDR3 sequence (DNA): TGTGCCAGCAGCGTAGAAGCGACAGGGCTTAATGAAAAACTGTTTTTT. The encoded protein is CASSVEATGLNEKLFF.

The V call is TRBV5-5, the J call TRBJ2-1; TRBD2 agrees at 7 bases. The CDR3 covers 13 residues. Per the germline V gene, CDR1 is SGHKS and CDR2 is YYEKEE (reference sequence). The J segment lost 10 bases and the V segment lost 4 bases, leaving 8 bases of the junction unmatched. CDR3 amino acids: CASSNSGTREQFF. CDR3 bases: TGTGCCAGCAGCAACAGCGGGACTCGAGAGCAGTTCTTC.

This clone was seen only once. The chain joins TRBV6-6 to TRBJ2-7, with D perhaps matching TRBD2 (5 bases). CDR1 is MNHNY and CDR2 is SVGAGI in the germline V gene (reference sequence). Trimming left V 2 bases short and J 0 bases short, with 8 bases between. CDR3 size: 14 residues. CDR3 DNA: TGTGCCAGCAGTTACAGGGAGATCTCCTACGAGCAGTACTTC. Translating it yields CASSYREISYEQYF.

The chain recombines TRBV5-5 with TRBJ2-3, with D unresolved. The CDR3 length is 13 residues. Per the germline V gene, CDR1 is SGHKS and CDR2 is YYEKEE (reference sequence). Trimming took off 4 bases at V and 1 base at J, with 7 bases between the two ends. As DNA, the CDR3 is TGTGCCAGCAGCCGCGGCCGCACAGATACGCAGTATTTT. Translated: CASSRGRTDTQYF.

The chain joins TRBV2 to TRBJ1-2; D not certain. The CDR3 runs to 17 residues. V gave up 2 bases and J gave up 0 bases, with 16 bases separating them. Germline values: CDR1 SNHLY, CDR2 FYNNEI. The CDR3 region has the DNA TGTGCCAGCAGTGAATCCCGATCCGGGTTCCCTAACTATGGCTACACCTTC. As protein: CASSESRSGFPNYGYTF. Full variable domain (remainder filled in from reference TRBV2 and TRBJ1-2): EPEVTQTPSHQVTQMGQEVILRCVPISNHLYFYWYRQILGQKVEFLVSFYNNEISEKSEIFDDQFSVERPDGSNFTLKIRSTKLEDSAMYFCASSESRSGFPNYGYTFGSGTRLTVV.

On this clone: Germline is not matched at one junction end, which may reflect a read error. The rearrangement joins TRBV20-1 to TRBJ1-1, with a possible D match to TRBD1 (6 bases). The CDR3 runs to 10 residues. Germline CDR1 DFQATT, CDR2 SNEGSKA (reference sequence). This CDR3 reads CSARTGRGPW. The CDR3, as DNA: TGCAGTGCTAGAACCGGTCGGGGGCCCTGG.

The chain is built from TRBV29-1 and TRBJ1-2, with D tentatively TRBD1 (6 bases). The V end lost 0 bases, the J end lost 3 bases, and 23 bases lay between the germline ends. The CDR3 loop spans 18 amino acids. Germline V lookup: CDR1 SQVTM, CDR2 ANQGSEA. CDR3 DNA sequence: TGCAGCGTTGAAGAAGCGCCACAGGGTAGGGTCGGGGACTATGGCTACACCTTC. Its translation: CSVEEAPQGRVGDYGYTF.

This clone was detected once. The rearrangement joins TRBV9 to TRBJ1-1; D is unclear. V was shortened by 0 bases and J by 1 base, with 10 bases between the two germline ends. The length of the CDR3 is 15 residues. Germline values: CDR1 SGDLS, CDR2 YYNGEE. CDR3 coding DNA: TGTGCCAGCAGCGTAGAGGCAGGCCCGAACACTGAAGCTTTCTTT. This translates into CASSVEAGPNTEAFF.

For the CDR3, the DNA is TGTGCCAGCAGCCAAACCCCGGGACCAAACTACGAGCAGTACTTC. It encodes CASSQTPGPNYEQYF. J is TRBJ2-7 and V is TRBV4-2; either TRBD1 or TRBD2 may fit D (5 bases each). The ends were cut back, 2 bases at V and 3 bases at J, with 14 bases in the middle. Looked up from germline, CDR1 is LGHNA and CDR2 is YNFKEQ. The CDR3 is made up of 15 amino acids.

The V gene is TRBV4-1, the J gene TRBJ2-7; 8 bases map to TRBD1. Germline V CDR1 and CDR2: MGHRA, YSYEKL. This CDR3 region has 13 residues. Trimming removed 6 bases from V and 3 bases from J; junction bases left unmatched: 4. The CDR3 DNA reads as TGCGCCAGCAGAGCAACAGGGGGCTACGAGCAGTACTTC. It encodes CASRATGGYEQYF.

A remark on this clone: One junction end does not reproduce the germline sequence, and a read error may be involved. This sample includes further DNA sequences coding for the same CDR3. V gene TRBV29-1 combines with J gene TRBJ1-2; D unresolved. This CDR3 comprises 13 residues. The germline V gene encodes CDR1 SQVTM and CDR2 ANQGSEA. CDR3 nucleotides: TGCAGCGTTGAAGATAGCACGGACTACGGCTACACCTTC. Encoded protein: CSVEDSTDYGYTF.

A single count supports this clone. The chain joins TRBV2 to TRBJ2-1; a possible D gene is TRBD2 (6 bases). Trimming took off 11 bases at V and 0 bases at J, with 11 bases between the two ends. Germline-derived CDR1 and CDR2 are SNHLY and FYNNEI. This CDR3 has 13 residues. The CDR3 loop is CAGSGCSYNEQFF. The CDR3 coding sequence is TGTGCCGGTAGCGGTTGCTCCTACAATGAGCAGTTCTTC.

The chain is built from TRBV27 and TRBJ2-1; D is tentatively TRBD1 or TRBD2 (5 bases each). Germline CDR1 reads MNHEY; CDR2 reads SMNVEV (reference sequence). The CDR3 has 15 residues. The V gene lost 5 bases and the J gene lost 8 bases, with 19 bases spanning the gap. Here the CDR3 reads CASSPFRDGGDEQFF. The CDR3 DNA reads as TGTGCCAGCAGTCCCTTCCGGGACGGAGGTGATGAGCAGTTCTTC.

This clone was observed a handful of times. The chain joins TRBV5-1 to TRBJ1-1; D gene ambiguous. Germline CDR1 reads SGHRS; CDR2 reads YFSETQ. Trimming cost V 1 base and J 5 bases, with 9 bases left between them. CDR3 length: 13 residues. The CDR3 protein is CASSLTSDTEAFF. The CDR3 bases are TGCGCCAGCAGCTTGACGTCCGATACTGAAGCTTTCTTT. The full variable domain, with the rest looked up from reference TRBV5-1 and TRBJ1-1, is KAGVTQTPRYLIKTRGQQVTLSCSPISGHRSVSWYQQTPGQGLQFLFEYFSETQRNKGNFPGRFSGRQFSNSRSEMNVSTLELGDSALYLCASSLTSDTEAFFGQGTRLTVV.

J is TRBJ1-1 and V is TRBV10-2, with 7 bases that match TRBD1. The CDR3 covers 12 residues. The trim removed 10 bases at V and 6 bases at J, leaving 8 bases unmatched. Germline CDR1 is WSHSY and CDR2 is SAAADI. The chain's CDR3 is CATAGGFPEAFF. DNA for the CDR3: TGCGCCACCGCAGGGGGTTTTCCTGAAGCTTTCTTT.

The CDR3, as DNA: TGTGCCAGCAGTTTCCTCGGACAGGTTGGGGCCAACGTCCTGACTTTC. It is translated as CASSFLGQVGANVLTF. This sequence joins TRBV27 and TRBJ2-6; TRBD1 matches 7 bases. J gave up 3 bases and V 3 bases, and 5 bases lay outside the gene matches. This CDR3 has 16 residues. CDR1 and CDR2 from the germline V gene are MNHEY and SMNVEV (reference sequence).

The CDR3 DNA follows: TGTGCCAGTAAGGGTCGTAATGAAAAACTGTTTTTT. This codes for CASKGRNEKLFF. V gene TRBV19 combines with J gene TRBJ1-4; D not resolved. The germline V gene has CDR1 LNHDA and CDR2 SQIVND (reference sequence). This CDR3 comprises 12 residues. The germline V and J ends were trimmed by 7 bases and 4 bases, with 7 bases remaining between them.

J is TRBJ2-5 and V is TRBV14; TRBD1 agrees at 12 bases. Matching the DNA end better, TRBJ2-7 makes the J call doubtful. The CDR3 totals 16 residues. Germline lookup yields CDR1 SGHDN and CDR2 FVKESK. The CDR3 sequence: CASSQDRGQGAYEQYF. In DNA, the CDR3 is TGTGCCAGCAGCCAAGATAGGGGACAGGGGGCGTACGAGCAGTACTTC.

The chain employs TRBV5-1 and TRBJ2-7, with TRBD1 identical over 10 bases. The length of the CDR3 is 15 residues. The V gene end was trimmed by 0 bases and the J gene end by 5 bases; junction bases not matched to a gene: 5. Germline V gene lookup returns CDR1 SGHRS and CDR2 YFSETQ. The CDR3 DNA is TGCGCCAGCAGCTTGGGGACAGGGGGTATCGACGAGCAGTACTTC. Residues: CASSLGTGGIDEQYF. The full variable domain, in which reference TRBV5-1 and TRBJ2-7 provide the parts outside the CDR3, is KAGVTQTPRYLIKTRGQQVTLSCSPISGHRSVSWYQQTPGQGLQFLFEYFSETQRNKGNFPGRFSGRQFSNSRSEMNVSTLELGDSALYLCASSLGTGGIDEQYFGPGTRLTVT.

The chain uses TRBV27 and TRBJ2-2, with a weak D call TRBD2 (7 bases). V lost 2 bases to trimming and J lost 7 bases, with 14 bases between them. From germline, CDR1 is MNHEY and CDR2 SMNVEV (reference sequence). The CDR3 has 15 residues. CDR3 nucleotides: TGTGCCAGCAGTTTAGGTGGGGGGGCTGTCGGGGAGCTGTTTTTT. Translating it yields CASSLGGGAVGELFF.

The chain has TRBV4-1 and TRBJ2-5; no clear D. The V and J ends lost 5 bases and 0 bases respectively, with 1 base between them. Germline-derived CDR1 and CDR2 are MGHRA and YSYEKL. The CDR3 contains 11 residues. CDR3: CASSYQETQYF. CDR3 bases: TGCGCCAGCAGCTACCAAGAGACCCAGTACTTC.